The 12 T cell receptor beta chains presented below share a single source sample, sequenced in a study of OX40 agonist ivuxolimab in advanced cancers. Profiling relied on immunoSEQ multiplex PCR, and the TCRdb table lists in-frame clones only, not all of them. The sample consists of about 19,000 clones, around four fifths of them appearing once. Here the sequenced sample was CD4+ or CD8+ T cells sorted from blood, taken in a trial of the OX40 agonist ivuxolimab. These receptors were collected from an adult with an advanced solid tumor such as melanoma, head and neck, liver or kidney cancer.

The chain couples TRBV7-6 to TRBJ2-3, with 12 bases that match TRBD1. Trimming at V came to 2 bases and at J to 0 bases, leaving 9 bases not matched to a gene. Per the germline V gene, CDR1 is SGHVS and CDR2 is FNYEAQ. The CDR3 loop spans 19 amino acids. CDR3 amino acids: CASSLPGTGGSSSTDTQYF. As DNA, the CDR3 is TGTGCCAGCAGCTTACCCGGGACAGGGGGCTCCTCTAGCACAGATACGCAGTATTTT. The full variable domain, rest sourced from reference TRBV7-6 and TRBJ2-3, is GAGVSQSPRYKVTKRGQDVALRCDPISGHVSLYWYRQALGQGPEFLTYFNYEAQQDKSGLPNDRFSAERPEGSISTLTIQRTEQRDSAMYRCASSLPGTGGSSSTDTQYFGPGTRLTVL.

This chain links TRBV6-1 with TRBJ2-2; TRBD1 might be the D (5 bases). There are 11 residues in the CDR3. Germline-derived CDR1 and CDR2 are MNHNS and SASEGT. V was trimmed by 8 bases and J by 6 bases, leaving 7 bases between them. CDR3 loop: CASLGPGELFF. The DNA for the CDR3 is TGTGCCAGCCTGGGGCCCGGGGAGCTGTTTTTT.

The chain combines TRBV5-1 with TRBJ2-5; the match to TRBD1 covers 9 bases. There are 15 residues in the CDR3. V was pared by 4 bases and J by 2 bases, with 6 bases of the junction left unmatched. Germline V gives CDR1 SGHRS, CDR2 YFSETQ. DNA for the CDR3: TGCGCCAGCAGCCTACAGGGGGCTGGGCAAGAGACCCAGTACTTC. Translation: CASSLQGAGQETQYF.

This clone appeared a few times. The J gene is TRBJ1-5, the V gene TRBV27; D call uncertain. Trimming cost V 6 bases and J 4 bases, with 10 bases left between them. Germline CDR1 and CDR2: MNHEY and SMNVEV (reference sequence). This CDR3 is built from 13 residues. CDR3 in amino acids: CASRPSVNQPQHF. CDR3 DNA sequence: TGTGCCAGCAGACCCTCTGTTAATCAGCCCCAGCATTTT.

This rearrangement joins TRBV7-9 to TRBJ2-3, with 9 positions matching TRBD2. Germline lookup yields CDR1 SEHNR and CDR2 FQNEAQ (reference sequence). V lost 2 bases and J lost 4; bases outside the gene matches: 7. This CDR3 spans 16 amino acids. This chain's CDR3 is CASSLQSGGGADTQYF. Here the CDR3 DNA reads TGTGCCAGCAGCTTACAGTCGGGCGGGGGGGCAGATACGCAGTATTTT. The variable domain in full, with the rest retrieved from reference TRBV7-9 and TRBJ2-3, is DTGVSQNPRHKITKRGQNVTFRCDPISEHNRLYWYRQTLGQGPEFLTYFQNEAQLEKSRLLSDRFSAERPKGSFSTLEIQRTEQGDSAMYLCASSLQSGGGADTQYFGPGTRLTVL.

The chain employs TRBV5-6 and TRBJ1-1; a weak D match, TRBD1 (6 bases). V was clipped by 1 base and J by 0 bases, with 19 bases between them. The CDR3 totals 18 residues. Germline values: CDR1 SGHDT, CDR2 YYEEEE. The CDR3 nucleotides read TGTGCCAGCAGCTTGCCCCCCGGGGACCGGGACATGAACACTGAAGCTTTCTTT. It encodes CASSLPPGDRDMNTEAFF.

This clone was detected only a few times. The V call is TRBV7-2, the J call TRBJ2-1; D is possibly TRBD2 (5 bases). The V end was cut by 3 bases, the J end by 6 bases, with 21 bases between. This CDR3 is 17 amino acids long. Germline V gene lookup returns CDR1 SGHTA and CDR2 FQGNSA. Here the CDR3 DNA reads TGTGCCAGCAGCTTTCGATCTACGTCGGCCCGGGGCAATGAGCAGTTCTTC. Residues: CASSFRSTSARGNEQFF.

V and J are TRBV19 and TRBJ1-4, with D unclear. The CDR3 length is 16 residues. The germline gives CDR1 LNHDA, CDR2 SQIVND (reference sequence). Trimming took 2 bases from V and 8 from J, leaving 18 bases between them. In DNA form, the CDR3 reads TGTGCCAGTAGTATATCCGTAGGCCCGTTGGACGAAAAACTGTTTTTT. This translates into CASSISVGPLDEKLFF.

This clone was detected a few times. This chain uses TRBV5-4 with TRBJ2-1, with 10 bases matching TRBD2. Germline V gene sequence: CDR1 SGHNT, CDR2 YYREEE (reference sequence). After removal of 4 bases from V and 8 bases from J, the junction contained 9 bases not matched to a gene. The CDR3 runs 15 residues. The CDR3 DNA is TGTGCCAGCAGCCTCTCTAGCGGGGGAGTTGATGAGCAGTTCTTC. This gives the protein CASSLSSGGVDEQFF.

This chain links TRBV19 with TRBJ2-1, with D perhaps TRBD2 (6 bases). The V end was cut by 3 bases, the J end by 1 base, with 10 bases between. The V gene's germline CDR1 is LNHDA and CDR2 SQIVND (reference sequence). This CDR3 comprises 15 residues. Written as DNA, the CDR3 is TGTGCCAGTAGTATTGGGACTCGGTCCTACAATGAGCAGTTCTTC. Translated, it gives CASSIGTRSYNEQFF.

The sample holds a few counts of this clone. This chain joins TRBV7-4 and TRBJ1-2, with D perhaps TRBD1 (6 bases). Germline V lookup: CDR1 SGHVT, CDR2 SQSDAQ. Trimming pared 2 bases from V and 4 bases from J, leaving 14 bases between. This CDR3 region has 15 residues. The CDR3 coding sequence is TGTGCCAGCAGCTTAATAGGGGGAGACGGCTATGGCTACACCTTC. This codes for CASSLIGGDGYGYTF. Full variable domain (outside the CDR3, taken from reference TRBV7-4 and TRBJ1-2): GAGVSQSPRYKVAKRGRDVALRCDSISGHVTLYWYRQTLGQGSEVLTYSQSDAQRDKSGRPSGRFSAERPERSVSTLKIQRTEQGDSAVYLCASSLIGGDGYGYTFGSGTRLTVV.

This clone was seen a handful of times. This sample includes further DNA sequences coding for the same CDR3. The rearrangement links TRBV6-6 to TRBJ2-1, with no clear D. CDR3 length: 11 amino acids. Per germline, CDR1 MNHNY and CDR2 SVGAGI (reference sequence). Between the trimmed V and J ends, which lost 0 bases and 7 bases, there was a span of 1 base. The CDR3 spells CASSYSNEQFF. The CDR3 DNA is TGTGCCAGCAGTTACTCAAATGAGCAGTTCTTC.